Listed below are T cell receptor beta chains from one sample, sequenced in a study of blood T cell repertoires in COVID-19. Libraries were prepared by immunoSEQ multiplex PCR; TCRdb keeps only in-frame clonotypes and omits some of them. The data contain some 110,000 clones, 86% of them seen just once; the ten biggest clones take up more than 4%. The sample taken for sequencing was peripheral blood. The receptors were gathered from a man in his forties with acute or convalescent COVID-19. Each CDR3 is given with its conserved first and last residue. D genes are given only for firm matches. The size entry is marked missing in some rows and otherwise reads once, few, many or a size class.

CDR3nt: TGTGCCAGCAGCCCTTTTAGTGGCACAGATACGCAGTATTTT; CDR3aa: CASSPFSGTDTQYF; d_gene: NA; v_gene: TRBV6-6; abundance: NA; j_gene: TRBJ2-3
CDR3nt: TGCAGCTTCCTTCAGGTTACGACAGTCGCTGAAGCTTTCTTT; CDR3aa: CSFLQVTTVAEAFF; d_gene: NA; v_gene: TRBV29-1; abundance: NA; j_gene: TRBJ1-1
CDR3nt: TGTGCCAGCAGCCCGTCGGGGGAGACCCCAAAGACCGGGGAGCTGTTTTTT; CDR3aa: CASSPSGETPKTGELFF; d_gene: NA; v_gene: TRBV5-8; abundance: NA; j_gene: TRBJ2-2
CDR3nt: TGTGCCAGCACCCCGACTAGCGGGAGCTCAGATACGCAGTATTTT; CDR3aa: CASTPTSGSSDTQYF; d_gene: TRBD2; v_gene: TRBV7-9; abundance: few; j_gene: TRBJ2-3
CDR3nt: TGTGCCAGCAGCCAAGGGGACAAAGCCTACGAGCAGTACTTC; CDR3aa: CASSQGDKAYEQYF; d_gene: NA; v_gene: TRBV3-1/TRBV3-2; abundance: NA; j_gene: TRBJ2-7
CDR3nt: TGTGCCAGTAGTATAGGTCACAGACAGGGCTACGAGCAGTACTTC; CDR3aa: CASSIGHRQGYEQYF; d_gene: TRBD1; v_gene: TRBV19; abundance: NA; j_gene: TRBJ2-7
CDR3nt: TGTGCCAGCAGCGAGGACTCGTTCCAAGAGACCCAGTACTTC; CDR3aa: CASSEDSFQETQYF; d_gene: NA; v_gene: TRBV7-2; abundance: NA; j_gene: TRBJ2-5
CDR3nt: TGTGCCAGCAGCTCGGAATGGGACAGGGGTGAGACCCAGTACTTC; CDR3aa: CASSSEWDRGETQYF; d_gene: TRBD1; v_gene: TRBV11-2; abundance: NA; j_gene: TRBJ2-5
CDR3nt: TGTGCCAGCAGTCGGGGGGGGGTCCTGAACACTGAAGCTTTCTTT; CDR3aa: CASSRGGVLNTEAFF; d_gene: NA; v_gene: TRBV6-2/TRBV6-3; abundance: NA; j_gene: TRBJ1-1
CDR3nt: TGTGCCAGCAGGCGGACAGGGGGTGAAAATAATTCACCCCTCCACTTT; CDR3aa: CASRRTGGENNSPLHF; d_gene: TRBD1; v_gene: TRBV7-9; abundance: NA; j_gene: TRBJ1-6
CDR3nt: TGTGCCAGCAGCTCGAAGGGGTGGGATAATTCACCCCTCCACTTT; CDR3aa: CASSSKGWDNSPLHF; d_gene: NA; v_gene: TRBV5-5; abundance: NA; j_gene: TRBJ1-6
CDR3nt: TGTGCCAGCATCGTAGGCGGTCACACCGGGGAGCTGTTTTTT; CDR3aa: CASIVGGHTGELFF; d_gene: NA; v_gene: TRBV7-9; abundance: NA; j_gene: TRBJ2-2
CDR3nt: TGTGCCTGGAGTGTACTGGGGCCTGACTCCTACAATGAGCAGTTCTTC; CDR3aa: CAWSVLGPDSYNEQFF; d_gene: NA; v_gene: TRBV30; abundance: NA; j_gene: TRBJ2-1
CDR3nt: TGTGCCAGCAGCCCACTAGCGTTTTCCTACGAGCAGTACTTC; CDR3aa: CASSPLAFSYEQYF; d_gene: TRBD2; v_gene: TRBV6-5; abundance: NA; j_gene: TRBJ2-7
CDR3nt: TGTGCTAGCAGCTCAACCGGGACAGGGGGCATCGGGGAGCTGTTTTTT; CDR3aa: CASSSTGTGGIGELFF; d_gene: TRBD1; v_gene: TRBV7-7; abundance: NA; j_gene: TRBJ2-2
CDR3nt: TGTGCCAGCTCACCACCGGCCGCAGATACGCAGTATTTT; CDR3aa: CASSPPAADTQYF; d_gene: NA; v_gene: TRBV18; abundance: NA; j_gene: TRBJ2-3
CDR3nt: TGTGCCAGCAGTAACACAGGGCCGAACACTGAAGCTTTCTTT; CDR3aa: CASSNTGPNTEAFF; d_gene: NA; v_gene: TRBV27; abundance: NA; j_gene: TRBJ1-1
CDR3nt: TGTGCCACCAGTGATTGGGACAGGGGGCCAGGGGATAGCAATCAGCCCCAGCATTTT; CDR3aa: CATSDWDRGPGDSNQPQHF; d_gene: TRBD1; v_gene: TRBV24-1; abundance: NA; j_gene: TRBJ1-5
CDR3nt: TGCGCCAGCAAGGACAGGGTTGGGGAGACCCAGTACTTC; CDR3aa: CASKDRVGETQYF; d_gene: TRBD1; v_gene: TRBV10-2; abundance: NA; j_gene: TRBJ2-5
CDR3nt: TGTGCCAGCAGTCTACTAGCGGGAGGAGGAAACACCGGGGAGCTGTTTTTT; CDR3aa: CASSLLAGGGNTGELFF; d_gene: TRBD2; v_gene: TRBV6-4; abundance: NA; j_gene: TRBJ2-2
CDR3nt: TGTGCCAGCAGTACAGCATCCCACAATGAGCAGTTCTTC; CDR3aa: CASSTASHNEQFF; d_gene: NA; v_gene: TRBV11-3; abundance: once; j_gene: TRBJ2-1
CDR3nt: TGTGCCAGCAGTGAAAGGTGGGGGGGGGAAGCTTTCTTT; CDR3aa: CASSERWGGEAFF; d_gene: NA; v_gene: TRBV2; abundance: NA; j_gene: TRBJ1-1
CDR3nt: TGCGCCAGCAGCCCCAGGGTAAGCACTGAAGCTTTCTTT; CDR3aa: CASSPRVSTEAFF; d_gene: NA; v_gene: TRBV10-2; abundance: NA; j_gene: TRBJ1-1
CDR3nt: TGCGCCAGCAGCCAAGACCGGGACAGCCCTATAACTAATGAAAAACTGTTTTTT; CDR3aa: CASSQDRDSPITNEKLFF; d_gene: TRBD1; v_gene: TRBV4-1; abundance: NA; j_gene: TRBJ1-4
CDR3nt: TGCGCCAGCAGCTTGGCGACAGGGGGCGTGGACACTGAAGCTTTCTTT; CDR3aa: CASSLATGGVDTEAFF; d_gene: TRBD1; v_gene: TRBV5-1; abundance: few; j_gene: TRBJ1-1
CDR3nt: TGTGCCAGCAGCCGTAGACAATACGAGCAGTACTTC; CDR3aa: CASSRRQYEQYF; d_gene: NA; v_gene: TRBV14; abundance: NA; j_gene: TRBJ2-7
CDR3nt: TGTGCCTGGAGCCCCGTGGGCGAAAAACTGTTTTTT; CDR3aa: CAWSPVGEKLFF; d_gene: NA; v_gene: TRBV30; abundance: NA; j_gene: TRBJ1-4
CDR3nt: TGTGCCATCAGTGAGTCTACAGGGGTGGCTAATGAAAAACTGTTTTTT; CDR3aa: CAISESTGVANEKLFF; d_gene: TRBD1; v_gene: TRBV10-3; abundance: NA; j_gene: TRBJ1-4
CDR3nt: TGTGCCACCAGTGCCAAACAGGGTAGTGTATCAGATACGCAGTATTTT; CDR3aa: CATSAKQGSVSDTQYF; d_gene: NA; v_gene: TRBV24-1; abundance: NA; j_gene: TRBJ2-3